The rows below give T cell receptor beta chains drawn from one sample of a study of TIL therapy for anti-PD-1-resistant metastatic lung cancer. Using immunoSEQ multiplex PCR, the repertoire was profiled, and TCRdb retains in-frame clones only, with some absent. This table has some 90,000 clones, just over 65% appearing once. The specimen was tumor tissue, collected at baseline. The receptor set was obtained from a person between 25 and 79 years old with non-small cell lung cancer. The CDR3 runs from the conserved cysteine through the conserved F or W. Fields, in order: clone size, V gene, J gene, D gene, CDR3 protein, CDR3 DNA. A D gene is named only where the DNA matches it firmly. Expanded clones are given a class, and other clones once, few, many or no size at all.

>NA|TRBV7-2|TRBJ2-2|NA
CASIPPGANTGELFF
TGTGCCAGCATCCCCCCCGGGGCGAACACCGGGGAGCTGTTTTTT
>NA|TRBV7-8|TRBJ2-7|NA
CASSLGRGPYEQYF
TGTGCCAGCAGCTTAGGCCGGGGCCCCTACGAGCAGTACTTC
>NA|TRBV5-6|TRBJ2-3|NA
CASFRDDTDTQYF
TGTGCCAGCTTCCGGGACGACACAGATACGCAGTATTTT
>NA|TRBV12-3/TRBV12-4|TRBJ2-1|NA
CASSLFGNEQFF
TGTGCCAGCAGCCTCTTCGGGAATGAGCAGTTCTTC
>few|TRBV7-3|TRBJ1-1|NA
CASSYTGLNTEAFF
TGTGCCAGCAGCTACACAGGGTTGAACACTGAAGCTTTCTTT
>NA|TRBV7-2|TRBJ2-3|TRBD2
CASSLTSGPSTDTQYF
TGTGCCAGCAGCCTAACTAGCGGCCCTAGCACAGATACGCAGTATTTT
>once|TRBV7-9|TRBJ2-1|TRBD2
CASSPGTSGYNEQFF
TGTGCCAGCAGCCCCGGGACTAGCGGGTACAATGAGCAGTTCTTC
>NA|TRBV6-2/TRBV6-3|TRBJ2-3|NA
CASSYFGRGTDTQYF
TGTGCCAGCAGTTATTTTGGTAGGGGCACAGATACGCAGTATTTT
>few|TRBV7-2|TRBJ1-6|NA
CASSPRGSDNSPLHF
TGTGCCAGCAGCCCCCGCGGGTCCGATAATTCACCCCTCCACTTT
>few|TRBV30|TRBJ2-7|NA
CAWSGSYEQYF
TGTGCCTGGAGCGGCTCCTACGAGCAGTACTTC
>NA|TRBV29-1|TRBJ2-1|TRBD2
CSAKAQGTSGGADEQFF
TGCAGCGCAAAGGCACAAGGGACTAGCGGGGGGGCGGATGAGCAGTTCTTC
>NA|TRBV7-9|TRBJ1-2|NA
CASSPFGNYGYTF
TGTGCCAGCAGCCCCTTTGGGAACTATGGCTACACCTTC
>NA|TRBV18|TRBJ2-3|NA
CASLGGPPYTDTQYF
TGTGCCAGCCTAGGCGGACCGCCATACACAGATACGCAGTATTTT
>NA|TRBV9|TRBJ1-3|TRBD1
CASSGAGTGSVAGNTIYF
TGTGCCAGCAGCGGCGCCGGGACAGGGTCCGTTGCAGGAAACACCATATATTTT
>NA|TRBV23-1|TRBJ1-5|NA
CADTEWLGASNQPQHF
TGCGCCGACACCGAATGGTTGGGGGCAAGCAATCAGCCCCAGCATTTT
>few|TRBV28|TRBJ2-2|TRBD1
CASTKEAGTGGELFF
TGTGCCAGCACAAAGGAGGCAGGGACAGGCGGGGAGCTGTTTTTT
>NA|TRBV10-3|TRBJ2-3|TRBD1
CAIRGYGQGDADTQYF
TGTGCCATCAGGGGATATGGACAGGGGGATGCAGATACGCAGTATTTT
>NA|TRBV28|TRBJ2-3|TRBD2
CASSLYVPSGADTQYF
TGTGCCAGCAGTTTATATGTACCTAGCGGAGCAGATACGCAGTATTTT
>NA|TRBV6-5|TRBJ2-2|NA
CASSGGFGAGELFF
TGTGCCAGCAGCGGCGGATTCGGGGCCGGGGAGCTGTTTTTT
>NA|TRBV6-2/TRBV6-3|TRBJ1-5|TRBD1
CASSSETGAQPQHF
TGTGCCAGCAGTTCCGAGACAGGGGCCCAGCCCCAGCATTTT
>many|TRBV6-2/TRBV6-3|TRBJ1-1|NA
CASSRRNTEAFF
TGTGCCAGCAGTCGGAGGAACACTGAAGCTTTCTTT
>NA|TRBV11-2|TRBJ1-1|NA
CASSFLLHTEAFF
TGTGCCAGCAGCTTCCTGCTGCACACTGAAGCTTTCTTT
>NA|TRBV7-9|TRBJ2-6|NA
CASSSSRGRGANVLTF
TGTGCCAGCAGCTCCTCCCGGGGGAGGGGGGCCAACGTCCTGACTTTC
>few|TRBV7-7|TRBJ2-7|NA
CASSFGPRGEQYF
TGTGCTAGCAGCTTCGGTCCTAGGGGCGAGCAGTACTTC
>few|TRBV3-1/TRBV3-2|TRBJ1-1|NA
CASSHDFRDRFSWAEAFF
TGTGCCAGCAGCCATGATTTCCGGGACCGCTTTTCCTGGGCTGAAGCTTTCTTT
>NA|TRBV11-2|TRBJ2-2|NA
CASGPQNTGELFF
TGTGCCAGCGGGCCTCAGAACACCGGGGAGCTGTTTTTT
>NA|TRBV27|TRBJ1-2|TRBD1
CASSSGRGGSLRYGYTF
TGTGCCAGCAGTTCGGGGAGAGGGGGCTCACTTCGTTATGGCTACACCTTC
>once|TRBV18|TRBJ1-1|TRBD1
CASSPFGTAGQNTEAFF
TGTGCCAGCTCACCATTTGGGACAGCGGGGCAGAACACTGAAGCTTTCTTT
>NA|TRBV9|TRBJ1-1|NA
CASSVASRDTEAFF
TGTGCCAGCAGCGTAGCCAGCAGGGACACTGAAGCTTTCTTT
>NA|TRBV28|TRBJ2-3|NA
CASSLGESRADTQYF
TGTGCCAGCAGTTTAGGGGAGTCTAGGGCAGATACGCAGTATTTT
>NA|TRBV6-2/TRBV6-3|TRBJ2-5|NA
CASSHTRGAETQYF
TGTGCCAGCAGCCATACCAGGGGGGCAGAGACCCAGTACTTC